A single sample gave rise to the 14 T cell receptor beta chains below, sequenced in a study of T cell responses to AZD1222 COVID-19 vaccine. The repertoire was sequenced with immunoSEQ multiplex PCR; TCRdb's copy has only in-frame clones and lacks some. The data show 120,000 or so clones, with over 75% seen just once and 3.1% held by the top ten. Sample: peripheral blood, taken on day 0 of AZD1222 vaccination. These receptor sequences come from an adult in good health.

The chain recombines TRBV15 with TRBJ1-5; D is possibly TRBD1 (5 bases). V was shortened by 5 bases and J by 0 bases, with 11 bases between the two germline ends. Germline V gene lookup returns CDR1 LNHNV and CDR2 YYDKDF (reference sequence). This CDR3 region has 15 residues. In DNA, the CDR3 is TGTGCCACCAGCGTGGCAGGGTTTAGCAATCAGCCCCAGCATTTT. This gives the protein CATSVAGFSNQPQHF.

The chain links TRBV5-1 to TRBJ2-3; perhaps TRBD2 as D (6 bases). Per the germline V gene, CDR1 is SGHRS and CDR2 is YFSETQ. This CDR3 spans 13 amino acids. The V and J ends lost 4 bases and 3 bases respectively, with 9 bases between them. The CDR3, as DNA: TGCGCCAGCAGCCGGGACTTTACAGATACGCAGTATTTT. This translates into CASSRDFTDTQYF.

The chain has TRBV3-1 (or the pseudogene TRBV3-2) and TRBJ2-2; 10 bases align to TRBD2. The CDR3 is made up of 17 amino acids. Trimming at V came to 6 bases and at J to 0 bases, leaving 7 bases not matched to a gene. The V gene's germline CDR1 is LGHDT and CDR2 YNNKEL (reference sequence). The CDR3 spells CASSPGTSVANTGELFF. CDR3 sequence (DNA): TGTGCCAGCAGTCCGGGGACTAGCGTCGCGAACACCGGGGAGCTGTTTTTT.

The sample holds one count of this clone. The V gene is TRBV10-2, the J gene TRBJ2-1; TRBD2 is a possible D gene (6 bases). The CDR3 sequence is 17 residues long. Germline values: CDR1 WSHSY, CDR2 SAAADI. V dropped 2 bases and J dropped 0 bases, with 14 bases sitting between them. CDR3: CASSEVLLAGSYNEQFF. CDR3 DNA sequence: TGCGCCAGCAGTGAGGTGCTACTAGCAGGCTCCTACAATGAGCAGTTCTTC.

This clone was recorded once. This sequence joins TRBV5-1 and TRBJ1-1; 10 nucleotides match TRBD1. The V gene end was trimmed by 0 bases and the J gene end by 4 bases; junction bases not matched to a gene: 12. The germline CDR1 and CDR2 sequences are SGHRS and YFSETQ. CDR3 length: 18 residues. CDR3 residues: CASSLDLRQGAQGTEAFF. The CDR3, as DNA: TGCGCCAGCAGCTTGGATTTACGACAGGGGGCGCAAGGCACTGAAGCTTTCTTT.

The chain links TRBV27 to TRBJ2-7; D is unresolved. V lost 0 bases and J lost 3, with 9 bases in between. The length of the CDR3 is 14 residues. Germline V lookup: CDR1 MNHEY, CDR2 SMNVEV (reference sequence). The CDR3 DNA is TGTGCCAGCAGTTTATCCGGGTCGATCTACGAGCAGTACTTC. Translation gives CASSLSGSIYEQYF.

The chain recombines TRBV7-9 with TRBJ2-7, with 8 bases aligning to TRBD1. Germline CDR1 reads SEHNR; CDR2 reads FQNEAQ (reference sequence). The CDR3 is 14 residues long. With V trimmed by 5 bases and J by 2 bases, 5 bases remained unmatched. This CDR3 reads CASSLGQGAYEQYF. Here the CDR3 DNA reads TGTGCCAGCAGCCTAGGACAGGGTGCCTACGAGCAGTACTTC.

The rearrangement joins TRBV10-3 to TRBJ1-1, with D unclear. Trimming removed 4 bases from V and 1 base from J, with 10 bases in between. Germline V lookup: CDR1 ENHRY, CDR2 SYGVKD. This CDR3 has 14 amino acids. The CDR3 sequence: CAISGSGRNTEAFF. The CDR3 DNA follows: TGTGCCATCAGTGGTTCCGGGAGGAACACTGAAGCTTTCTTT.

The chain combines TRBV5-6 with TRBJ2-7; D is unclear. CDR1 is SGHDT, CDR2 YYEEEE, per germline. The V and J ends lost 0 bases and 3 bases respectively, with 16 bases between them. The CDR3 length is 16 residues. The CDR3 protein is CASSLGAVRPDYEQYF. DNA of the CDR3: TGTGCCAGCAGCTTGGGCGCGGTTAGGCCGGACTACGAGCAGTACTTC.

This chain links TRBV27 with TRBJ1-5; perhaps TRBD1 as D (5 bases). Germline values: CDR1 MNHEY, CDR2 SMNVEV (reference sequence). The CDR3 spans 15 residues. The V and J ends lost 6 bases and 2 bases respectively, with 14 bases between them. The CDR3 here is CASSRVGGGNQPQHF. CDR3 DNA sequence: TGTGCCAGCAGCCGGGTGGGGGGTGGCAATCAGCCCCAGCATTTT.

The gene calls are TRBV28 and TRBJ1-4; no reliable D call. The CDR3 has 17 amino acids. V lost 1 base and J lost 4, with 16 bases in between. Germline CDR1 and CDR2: MDHEN and SYDVKM. As DNA, the CDR3 is TGTGCCAGCAGTTTATTCCAAATTGATCGACATAATGAAAAACTGTTTTTT. It codes for CASSLFQIDRHNEKLFF. The full variable domain, with the rest looked up from reference TRBV28 and TRBJ1-4, is DVKVTQSSRYLVKRTGEKVFLECVQDMDHENMFWYRQDPGLGLRLIYFSYDVKMKEKGDIPEGYSVSREKKERFSLILESASTNQTSMYLCASSLFQIDRHNEKLFFGSGTQLSVL.

The V call is TRBV6-2 or TRBV6-3, the J call TRBJ2-6, with TRBD1 matching over 10 bases. J lost 4 bases, V lost 3 bases, and 9 bases had no gene match. This CDR3 region has 18 residues. Germline V gene sequence: CDR1 MNHEY, CDR2 SVGEGT. The CDR3 spells CASSYSGQGVPGANVLTF. The CDR3, as DNA: TGTGCCAGCAGTTATTCCGGACAGGGGGTCCCGGGGGCCAACGTCCTGACTTTC.

The chain has TRBV6-6 and TRBJ1-5; 9 bases are shared with TRBD1. This CDR3 has 15 residues. The germline gives CDR1 MNHNY, CDR2 SVGAGI (reference sequence). After removal of 2 bases from V and 7 bases from J, the junction contained 6 bases not matched to a gene. CDR3 region: CASSYGQQGAQPQHF. The CDR3 nucleotides read TGTGCCAGCAGTTACGGGCAACAGGGGGCCCAGCCCCAGCATTTT.

This clone was seen a single time. The chain uses TRBV19 and TRBJ2-7, with D possibly being TRBD1 (5 bases). This CDR3 has 13 amino acids. The germline V gene encodes CDR1 LNHDA and CDR2 SQIVND (reference sequence). Trimming shortened V by 3 bases and J by 3 bases, and 9 bases separated the two germline ends. CDR3 loop: CASSMARGYEQYF. CDR3 coding DNA: TGTGCCAGTAGTATGGCTAGGGGCTACGAGCAGTACTTC.